These 3 T cell receptor beta chains share one sample of origin, sequenced in a study of regulatory T cells in long-lasting Graves disease. Time point noted: newly diagnosed GD, antithyroid drugs for less than 3 months. After RNA was extracted from PBMCs, the TCR library was made from it. For TCR beta, libraries came from iRepertoire HTBI primers and Arm-PCR of CDR3 regions. TCRdb independently ran MiXCR on the multiplex PCR reads; one entry per CDR3 protein. Here the sample spans roughly 510,000 distinct CDR3 sequences, roughly 16% being singletons. This sample was also put to use in a study of T cells in Graves' hyperthyroidism and ophthalmopathy.

Here the sequenced sample was peripheral blood mononuclear cells (PBMCs), taken at new diagnosis, from a patient treated with antithyroid drugs. The receptors originated from a man in his late teens or twenties with Graves disease.

J is TRBJ2-1 and V is TRBV14; D not resolved. The germline V gene encodes CDR1 SGHDN and CDR2 FVKESK. V was shortened by 0 bases and J by 6 bases, with 15 bases between the two germline ends. This CDR3 spans 16 amino acids. The CDR3 loop is CASSQDPGWGGNEQFF. The CDR3 DNA reads as TGTGCCAGCAGCCAAGACCCTGGTTGGGGTGGCAATGAGCAGTTCTTC.

This chain connects TRBV19 to TRBJ1-1; D possibly corresponds to TRBD1 (6 bases). The germline V gene has CDR1 LNHDA and CDR2 SQIVND (reference sequence). Deletions cut 7 bases from V and 1 base from J, with 13 bases between. CDR3 length: 14 amino acids. The CDR3 spells CASTPGGWNTEAFF. CDR3 sequence (DNA): TGTGCCAGTACCCCGGGGGGCTGGAACACTGAAGCTTTCTTT.

This clonotype has just a few counts. Here the CDR3 DNA reads TGCAGTGCTCCTCAGGGAACTAATGAAAAACTGTTTTTT. It yields the protein CSAPQGTNEKLFF. This chain uses TRBV20-1 with TRBJ1-4, with a weak D call TRBD1 (5 bases). The CDR3 is 13 residues long. CDR1 and CDR2 from the germline V gene are DFQATT and SNEGSKA (reference sequence). V lost 5 bases, J lost 1 base, and 8 bases lay in between.